These T cell receptor beta chains were read from a single sample in a study of T cells in localized non-small cell lung cancer. Repertoires were generated with immunoSEQ multiplex PCR, while TCRdb's copy carries only in-frame clones and drops some. This sample has under 3,000 clones, with 27% found just once. The input for sequencing was normal lung tissue next to the tumor, taken before any cancer treatment. These receptors all stem from a man aged 35 to 69 with stage I lung adenocarcinoma. Each CDR3 is given with its conserved first and last residue. D genes are given only for firm matches. Clone size is shown for a subset of rows, as once, few, many or a class of expanded clone.

J: TRBJ1-1; D: -; size: large; V: TRBV19; CDR3: CASSIVQGSTEAFF; DNA: TGTGCCAGTAGTATAGTGCAGGGGTCCACTGAAGCTTTCTTT
J: TRBJ2-2; D: TRBD2; size: -; V: TRBV2; CDR3: CASSEPSSGANTGELFF; DNA: TGTGCCAGCAGTGAACCCTCTAGCGGGGCGAACACCGGGGAGCTGTTTTTT
J: TRBJ2-7; D: TRBD2; size: -; V: TRBV19; CDR3: CASSPLAGSSYEQYF; DNA: TGTGCCAGTAGTCCCTTAGCGGGCTCCTCCTACGAGCAGTACTTC
J: TRBJ1-2; D: -; size: -; V: TRBV11-3; CDR3: CASSPPGQLNYGYTF; DNA: TGTGCCAGCAGTCCGCCGGGACAACTTAACTATGGCTACACCTTC
J: TRBJ1-1; D: TRBD1; size: once; V: TRBV5-1; CDR3: CASSSDRRVNTEAFF; DNA: TGCGCCAGCAGCTCGGACAGGCGGGTGAACACTGAAGCTTTCTTT
J: TRBJ2-3; D: -; size: -; V: TRBV18; CDR3: CASSPLGSTDTQYF; DNA: TGTGCCAGCTCACCACTCGGTAGCACAGATACGCAGTATTTT
J: TRBJ2-5; D: -; size: -; V: TRBV18; CDR3: CASSPSLTETQYF; DNA: TGTGCCAGCTCACCCTCCTTGACGGAGACCCAGTACTTC
J: TRBJ1-2; D: -; size: -; V: TRBV10-3; CDR3: CATHVAGDFGYTF; DNA: TGTGCCACTCACGTGGCAGGGGACTTCGGCTACACCTTC
J: TRBJ2-2; D: TRBD1; size: -; V: TRBV29-1; CDR3: CSVTGQGAGELFF; DNA: TGCAGCGTTACGGGACAGGGGGCCGGGGAGCTGTTTTTT
J: TRBJ2-2; D: -; size: few; V: TRBV19; CDR3: CASSIDLVRELFF; DNA: TGTGCCAGTAGTATAGATCTGGTCCGGGAGCTGTTTTTT
J: TRBJ1-1; D: -; size: medium-sized; V: TRBV6-8; CDR3: CASSAGSTEAFF; DNA: TGTGCCAGCAGTGCAGGGTCCACTGAAGCTTTCTTT
J: TRBJ1-1; D: TRBD1; size: -; V: TRBV6-8; CDR3: CASSYWTGRMNTEAFF; DNA: TGTGCCAGCAGTTACTGGACAGGGCGAATGAACACTGAAGCTTTCTTT
J: TRBJ1-1; D: TRBD1; size: -; V: TRBV5-1; CDR3: CASSAPTGRGTEAFF; DNA: TGCGCCAGCAGCGCCCCGACAGGGAGAGGCACTGAAGCTTTCTTT
J: TRBJ2-2; D: -; size: medium-sized; V: TRBV9; CDR3: CASSVEIGLLLNTGELFF; DNA: TGTGCCAGCAGCGTAGAGATTGGACTTCTCTTAAACACCGGGGAGCTGTTTTTT
J: TRBJ1-3; D: TRBD1; size: -; V: TRBV30; CDR3: CAWSGQGRIRRNTIYF; DNA: TGTGCCTGGAGTGGACAGGGTAGGATTAGAAGAAACACCATATATTTT
J: TRBJ2-5; D: -; size: -; V: TRBV28; CDR3: CASSTLLETQYF; DNA: TGTGCCAGCAGCACCCTCTTGGAGACCCAGTACTTC
J: TRBJ2-5; D: -; size: large; V: TRBV9; CDR3: CASSVEETPPVGTQYF; DNA: TGTGCCAGCAGCGTAGAAGAGACTCCTCCGGTAGGGACCCAGTACTTC
J: TRBJ2-1; D: TRBD2; size: -; V: TRBV14; CDR3: CASSGLAGTYNEQFF; DNA: TGTGCCAGCAGCGGTCTAGCGGGTACCTACAATGAGCAGTTCTTC
J: TRBJ1-2; D: -; size: -; V: TRBV6-8; CDR3: CASSDVPYYSYTF; DNA: TGTGCCAGCAGTGACGTACCGTACTATAGCTATACCTTC
J: TRBJ2-4; D: -; size: -; V: TRBV1; CDR3: CASSQDTAGIFLAKNIQYF; DNA: TGCGCCAGCAGCCAAGACACAGCGGGGATTTTCTTAGCCAAAAACATTCAGTACTTC
J: TRBJ1-5; D: TRBD1; size: -; V: TRBV15; CDR3: CATSRDRGYQPQHF; DNA: TGTGCCACCAGCCGGGACAGGGGGTACCAGCCCCAGCATTTT
J: TRBJ1-1; D: -; size: few; V: TRBV19; CDR3: CASSVSGTRTEAFF; DNA: TGTGCCAGTAGTGTGTCCGGGACACGGACTGAAGCTTTCTTT
J: TRBJ2-1; D: -; size: -; V: TRBV6-8; CDR3: CASSIPGFSYNEQFF; DNA: TGTGCCAGCAGTATTCCGGGATTTTCCTACAATGAGCAGTTCTTC
J: TRBJ1-2; D: TRBD1; size: -; V: TRBV30; CDR3: CAWSGDSPGYTF; DNA: TGTGCCTGGAGTGGGGACAGTCCTGGCTACACCTTC